The next 20 T cell receptor beta chains were all read from a single sample in a study of blood T cell repertoires in COVID-19. The protocol was immunoSEQ multiplex PCR, while the TCRdb copy is restricted to in-frame clones and leaves out a portion. Here the sample spans nearly 200,000 clones, 70% to 90% being singletons. The material sequenced was peripheral blood. Receptor source: a woman aged 70 to 79 with active or convalescent COVID-19.

The rearrangement uses TRBV27 and TRBJ2-1, with 10 nucleotides matching TRBD2. The CDR3 length is 15 residues. V was clipped by 6 bases and J by 7 bases; unmatched bases: 9. Germline lookup yields CDR1 MNHEY and CDR2 SMNVEV (reference sequence). CDR3 residues: CASRISSGSWNEQFF. In DNA form, the CDR3 reads TGTGCCAGCAGGATCTCTAGCGGGAGTTGGAATGAGCAGTTCTTC.

V and J are TRBV5-5 and TRBJ2-5, with TRBD2 identical over 8 bases. Germline V lookup: CDR1 SGHKS, CDR2 YYEKEE (reference sequence). This CDR3 contains 15 residues. V lost 2 bases and J lost 0; bases outside the gene matches: 3. The chain's CDR3 is CASSLGTRYQETQYF. The CDR3 DNA follows: TGTGCCAGCAGCTTAGGGACTAGGTACCAAGAGACCCAGTACTTC.

The gene calls are TRBV27 and TRBJ2-7, with 7 nucleotides matching TRBD2. This CDR3 is built from 14 residues. Germline CDR1 is MNHEY and CDR2 is SMNVEV (reference sequence). With 6 bases clipped from V and 5 bases from J, the junction kept 10 bases outside the gene matches. In DNA form, the CDR3 reads TGTGCCAGCAGGAGAAGCGGGAATCAGAACGAGCAGTACTTC. This codes for CASRRSGNQNEQYF.

The gene calls are TRBV28 and TRBJ2-7; weak D call: TRBD1 (5 bases). The CDR3 has 14 residues. The germline gives CDR1 MDHEN, CDR2 SYDVKM. V was clipped by 2 bases and J by 0 bases, with 8 bases between them. CDR3 DNA sequence: TGTGCCAGCAGTTTAACAGGAAACTCCTACGAGCAGTACTTC. Protein product: CASSLTGNSYEQYF.

This clone was observed once. The V gene is TRBV11-2, the J gene TRBJ1-1; 10 bases map to TRBD1. With 5 bases clipped from V and 4 bases from J, the junction kept 7 bases outside the gene matches. This CDR3 has 15 amino acids. Germline V gene sequence: CDR1 SGHAT, CDR2 FQNNGV. Here the CDR3 reads CASSPRTGGVTEAFF. CDR3 nucleotides: TGTGCCAGCAGCCCGAGGACAGGGGGAGTCACTGAAGCTTTCTTT.

This clone has just a few counts. V and J are TRBV28 and TRBJ2-7; a possible D gene is TRBD1 (6 bases). V lost 6 bases and J lost 3, with 15 bases in between. Germline V lookup: CDR1 MDHEN, CDR2 SYDVKM. This CDR3 is built from 14 residues. In nucleotides, the CDR3 is TGTGCCAGCAGCCCAACAGGGCGCCTCTACGAGCAGTACTTC. It specifies CASSPTGRLYEQYF.

This clone was seen once. The V call is TRBV9, the J call TRBJ1-3, with TRBD1 matching 8 bases. Germline CDR1 reads SGDLS; CDR2 reads YYNGEE. Unmatched junction bases numbered 10, after V lost 4 bases and J lost 1 base. The CDR3 is made up of 17 amino acids. CDR3 DNA: TGTGCCAGCAGCACGCGCTCACAGGGGGAGTCTGGAAACACCATATATTTT. Its translation is CASSTRSQGESGNTIYF.

The chain carries TRBV4-2 and TRBJ1-1; D is uncertain. Trimming took off 1 base at V and 2 bases at J, with 5 bases between the two ends. Looked up from germline, CDR1 is LGHNA and CDR2 is YNFKEQ. CDR3 size: 13 residues. CDR3 sequence reads: CASSQGTNTEAFF. The DNA of the CDR3 is TGTGCCAGCAGCCAAGGTACAAACACTGAAGCTTTCTTT.

The table lists this clone with a few counts. The chain joins TRBV6-5 to TRBJ2-7, with 7 bases lining up with TRBD1. The CDR3 loop spans 14 amino acids. Trimming at V came to 0 bases and at J to 6 bases, leaving 5 bases not matched to a gene. Germline V CDR1 and CDR2: MNHEY, SVGAGI. CDR3 in DNA: TGTGCCAGCAGTTACTCGAGGGGGCCTGGCGAGCAGTACTTC. Residues: CASSYSRGPGEQYF.

In nucleotides, the CDR3 is TGTGCCAGCAGCGGGGGACTAGCGGGAGGATCCTACGAGCAGTACTTC. Translating it yields CASSGGLAGGSYEQYF. This rearrangement joins TRBV11-2 to TRBJ2-7, with 15 bases fitting TRBD2. There are 16 residues in the CDR3. V trimming: 5 bases; J trimming: 1 base; junction bases outside the gene matches: 3. The germline gives CDR1 SGHAT, CDR2 FQNNGV.

The chain employs TRBV6-5 and TRBJ2-7; no firm D call. Trimming removed 5 bases from V and 6 bases from J, with 20 bases in between. Germline values: CDR1 MNHEY, CDR2 SVGAGI. The length of the CDR3 is 15 residues. CDR3 region: CASSPTQLESSEQYF. CDR3 nucleotide sequence: TGTGCCAGCAGTCCCACGCAGCTAGAGTCCAGCGAGCAGTACTTC.

The CDR3 DNA reads as TGTGCCAGCTTATCACAGGGGGAAATGAACACCATATATTTT. Protein product: CASLSQGEMNTIYF. The rearrangement joins TRBV6-5 to TRBJ1-3; 8 positions match TRBD1. Germline CDR1 MNHEY, CDR2 SVGAGI. The CDR3 runs to 14 residues. Trimming at V came to 8 bases and at J to 7 bases, leaving 10 bases not matched to a gene.

The genes are TRBV5-1 and TRBJ2-5; no reliable D call. The germline gives CDR1 SGHRS, CDR2 YFSETQ. CDR3 length equals 16 residues. Deletions cut 0 bases from V and 5 bases from J, with 17 bases between. For the CDR3, the DNA is TGCGCCAGCAGCTTGGGAATTCTGGAAGTGAGGGAGACCCAGTACTTC. This encodes CASSLGILEVRETQYF.

The chain joins TRBV7-2 to TRBJ2-1; the match to TRBD2 covers 10 bases. The CDR3 is 15 residues long. From germline, CDR1 is SGHTA and CDR2 FQGNSA. V shed 0 bases and J 8 bases; nucleotides not matched to a gene: 4. The CDR3 DNA reads TGTGCCAGCAGCTTAGCTCCTAGCGGGAGATATGAGCAGTTCTTC. It specifies CASSLAPSGRYEQFF.

In regard to this clone: Germline is not matched at one junction end, which may reflect a read error. The CDR3 region is CASSPQRSGTGELFF. The CDR3 DNA is TGTGCTAGCAGCCCTCAAAGATCGGGGACCGGGGAGCTGTTTTTT. This chain links TRBV7-7 with TRBJ2-2; D possibly corresponds to TRBD2 (5 bases). CDR1 is SSHAT and CDR2 is FNYEAQ in the germline V gene (reference sequence). The CDR3 is 15 residues long.

V and J are TRBV6-6 and TRBJ2-7, with TRBD2 identical over 7 bases. V was clipped by 5 bases and J by 5 bases; unmatched bases: 18. The CDR3 is made up of 17 amino acids. CDR1 and CDR2 (germline): MNHNY, SVGAGI (reference sequence). The CDR3 spells CASSRGGASVASHEQYF. CDR3 nucleotides: TGTGCCAGCAGTCGGGGAGGGGCTAGCGTCGCAAGCCACGAGCAGTACTTC.

The genes are TRBV5-4 and TRBJ2-1, with D possibly being TRBD2 (7 bases). V lost 5 bases and J lost 0, with 15 bases in between. This CDR3 has 16 amino acids. CDR1 is SGHNT and CDR2 is YYREEE in the germline V gene (reference sequence). The DNA for the CDR3 is TGTGCCAGCAGGCAGGGGAGGGATAGCTCCTACAATGAGCAGTTCTTC. This sequence encodes CASRQGRDSSYNEQFF.

The chain combines TRBV19 with TRBJ1-2; 9 bases map to TRBD1. This CDR3 contains 13 residues. After removal of 6 bases from V and 6 bases from J, the junction contained 5 bases not matched to a gene. Germline-derived CDR1 and CDR2 are LNHDA and SQIVND (reference sequence). CDR3 DNA: TGTGCCAGTAGCCGGACAGGGGCGGATGGCTACACCTTC. The encoded protein is CASSRTGADGYTF.

The chain links TRBV10-1 to TRBJ2-7, with 9 bases that match TRBD2. V lost 6 bases to trimming and J lost 6 bases; unmatched junction nucleotides: 15. This CDR3 has 16 residues. Germline CDR1 reads WNHNN; CDR2 reads SYGVQD (reference sequence). CDR3 region: CASRGGRASGTGEQYF. As DNA, the CDR3 is TGCGCCAGCAGGGGCGGGAGGGCCTCGGGAACCGGCGAGCAGTACTTC.

The gene calls are TRBV13 and TRBJ1-1, with a tentative D call TRBD1 (6 bases). The length of the CDR3 is 15 residues. CDR1 is PRHDT and CDR2 is FYEKMQ in the germline V gene (reference sequence). V was trimmed by 7 bases and J by 4 bases, leaving 19 bases between them. CDR3 sequence: CASTLLWQGFTEAFF. In DNA form, the CDR3 reads TGTGCCAGCACCCTCCTTTGGCAGGGGTTCACTGAAGCTTTCTTT.